This TCR beta chain was documented in a study of blood T cell repertoires in COVID-19. The V gene lost 2 bases and the J gene lost 5 bases, with 12 bases spanning the gap. This CDR3 is built from 14 residues. CDR1 and CDR2 (germline): SGHTA, FQGNSA. Using immunoSEQ multiplex PCR, the repertoire was profiled, and TCRdb retains in-frame clones only, with some absent. The sample has approximately 150,000 clones; around 84% are singletons. Material: peripheral blood. This chain joins TRBV7-2 and TRBJ2-5, with D possibly matching TRBD2 (7 bases). This sequence was found in a man between 60 and 70 years old with active or convalescent COVID-19. The CDR3 coding sequence is TGTGCCAGCAGCTTAACGGGGGGCGGGGAGACCCAGTACTTC. This sequence encodes CASSLTGGGETQYF.